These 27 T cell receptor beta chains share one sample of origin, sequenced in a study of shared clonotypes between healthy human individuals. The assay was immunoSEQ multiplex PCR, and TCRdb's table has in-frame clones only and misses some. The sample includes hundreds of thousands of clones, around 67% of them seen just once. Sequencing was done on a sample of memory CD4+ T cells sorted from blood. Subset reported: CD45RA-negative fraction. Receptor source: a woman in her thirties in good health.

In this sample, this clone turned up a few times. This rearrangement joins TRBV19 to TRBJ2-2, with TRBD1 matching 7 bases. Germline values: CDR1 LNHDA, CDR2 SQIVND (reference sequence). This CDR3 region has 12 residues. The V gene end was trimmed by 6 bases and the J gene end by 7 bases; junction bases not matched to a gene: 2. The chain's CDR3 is CASRQGVGELFF. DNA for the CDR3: TGTGCCAGTAGGCAGGGGGTCGGGGAGCTGTTTTTT.

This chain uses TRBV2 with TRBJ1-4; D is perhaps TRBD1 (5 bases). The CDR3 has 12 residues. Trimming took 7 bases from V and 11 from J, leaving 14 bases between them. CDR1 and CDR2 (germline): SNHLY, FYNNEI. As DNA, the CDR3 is TGTGCCAGCACGGGTCCCCGGGGGAAACTGTTTTTT. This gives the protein CASTGPRGKLFF.

For the CDR3, the DNA is TGTGCCAGCAGCTTTCCGGGGACAGGGGCCTTCTTAAACTATGGCTACACCTTC. The encoded protein is CASSFPGTGAFLNYGYTF. The chain recombines TRBV5-6 with TRBJ1-2; TRBD1 aligns across 10 bases. The CDR3 totals 18 residues. Per germline, CDR1 SGHDT and CDR2 YYEEEE. Trimming removed 2 bases from V and 2 bases from J; junction bases left unmatched: 12. Together with reference TRBV5-6 and TRBJ1-2, the CDR3 gives the full variable domain: DAGVTQSPTHLIKTRGQQVTLRCSPKSGHDTVSWYQQALGQGPQFIFQYYEEEERQRGNFPDRFSGHQFPNYSSELNVNALLLGDSALYLCASSFPGTGAFLNYGYTFGSGTRLTVV.

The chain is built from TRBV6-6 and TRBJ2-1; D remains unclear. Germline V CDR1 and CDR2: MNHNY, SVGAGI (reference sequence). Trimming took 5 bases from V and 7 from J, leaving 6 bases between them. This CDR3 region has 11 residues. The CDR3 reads CASSRSNEQFF. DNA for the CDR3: TGTGCCAGCAGTCGGTCGAATGAGCAGTTCTTC.

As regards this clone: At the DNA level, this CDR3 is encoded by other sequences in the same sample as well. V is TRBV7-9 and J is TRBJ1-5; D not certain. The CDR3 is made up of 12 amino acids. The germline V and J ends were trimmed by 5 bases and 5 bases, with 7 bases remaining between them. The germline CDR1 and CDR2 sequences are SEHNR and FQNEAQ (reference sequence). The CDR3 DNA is TGTGCCAGCAGCCGGGGTGATCAGCCCCAGCATTTT. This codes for CASSRGDQPQHF.

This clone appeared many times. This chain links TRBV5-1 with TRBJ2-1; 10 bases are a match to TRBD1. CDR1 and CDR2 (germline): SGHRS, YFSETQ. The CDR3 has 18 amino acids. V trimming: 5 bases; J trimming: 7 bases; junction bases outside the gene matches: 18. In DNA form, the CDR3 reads TGCGCCAGCAGGCCTGCGGCCAGACAGGGGGCGTTATCGAATGAGCAGTTCTTC. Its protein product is CASRPAARQGALSNEQFF.

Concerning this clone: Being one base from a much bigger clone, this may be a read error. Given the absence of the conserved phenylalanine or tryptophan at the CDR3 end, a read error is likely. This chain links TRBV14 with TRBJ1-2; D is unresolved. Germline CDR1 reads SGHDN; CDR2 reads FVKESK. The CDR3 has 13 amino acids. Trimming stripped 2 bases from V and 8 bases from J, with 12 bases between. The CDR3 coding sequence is TGTGCCAGCAGCCAAACAAGGAAGGACGGCTACACCCTC. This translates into CASSQTRKDGYTL.

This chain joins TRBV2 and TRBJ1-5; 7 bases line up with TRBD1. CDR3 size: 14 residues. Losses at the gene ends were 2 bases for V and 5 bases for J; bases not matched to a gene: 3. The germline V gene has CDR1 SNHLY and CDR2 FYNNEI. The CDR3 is CASSESTGDQPQHF. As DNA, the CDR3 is TGTGCCAGCAGTGAAAGTACAGGGGATCAGCCCCAGCATTTT.

The CDR3 here is CASSDTPGQNYGYTF. The CDR3 coding sequence is TGCGCCAGCAGCGATACGCCGGGACAGAACTATGGCTACACCTTC. This chain uses TRBV5-1 with TRBJ1-2; 7 bases align to TRBD1. The CDR3 extends over 15 amino acids. V was pared by 4 bases and J by 2 bases, with 8 bases of the junction left unmatched. Germline CDR1 is SGHRS and CDR2 is YFSETQ.

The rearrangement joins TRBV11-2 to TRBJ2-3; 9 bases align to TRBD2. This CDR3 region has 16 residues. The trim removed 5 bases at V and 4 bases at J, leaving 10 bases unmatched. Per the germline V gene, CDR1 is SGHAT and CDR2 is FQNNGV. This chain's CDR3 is CASSQEGGRGADTQYF. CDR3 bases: TGTGCCAGCAGCCAGGAGGGCGGGAGGGGAGCAGATACGCAGTATTTT.

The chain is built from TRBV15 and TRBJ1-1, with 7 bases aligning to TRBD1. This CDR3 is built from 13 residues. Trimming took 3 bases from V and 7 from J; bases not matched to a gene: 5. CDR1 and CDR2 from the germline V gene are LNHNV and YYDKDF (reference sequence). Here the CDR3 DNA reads TGTGCCACCAGCAGCGGGGACAGTCGTGAAGCTTTCTTT. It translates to CATSSGDSREAFF.

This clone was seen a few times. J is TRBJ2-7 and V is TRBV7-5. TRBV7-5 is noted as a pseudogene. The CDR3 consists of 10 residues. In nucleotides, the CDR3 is TGTGTCAGAAGCATTTACGAGCAGTACTTC. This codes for CVRSIYEQYF.

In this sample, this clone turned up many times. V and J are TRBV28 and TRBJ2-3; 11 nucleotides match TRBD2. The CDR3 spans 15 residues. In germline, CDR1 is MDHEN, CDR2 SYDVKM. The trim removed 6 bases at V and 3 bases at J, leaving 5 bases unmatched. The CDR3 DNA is TGTGCCAGCAGAACCGGGACTAGCGGAACAGATACGCAGTATTTT. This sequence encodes CASRTGTSGTDTQYF.

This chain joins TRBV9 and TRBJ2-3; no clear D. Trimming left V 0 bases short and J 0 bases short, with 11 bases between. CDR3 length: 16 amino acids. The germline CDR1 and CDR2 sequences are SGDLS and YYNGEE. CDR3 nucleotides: TGTGCCAGCAGCGTAGGGAGCTTTGGGAGCACAGATACGCAGTATTTT. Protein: CASSVGSFGSTDTQYF.

The CDR3 is CASSSVYEQYF. The CDR3 DNA is TGTGCCAGCAGCTCTGTTTACGAGCAGTACTTC. The genes are TRBV7-9 and TRBJ2-7; no clear D gene. Deletions cut 4 bases from V and 4 bases from J, with 5 bases between. Germline CDR1 and CDR2: SEHNR and FQNEAQ (reference sequence). This CDR3 has 11 residues. The whole variable domain, remainder taken from reference TRBV7-9 and TRBJ2-7, is DTGVSQNPRHKITKRGQNVTFRCDPISEHNRLYWYRQTLGQGPEFLTYFQNEAQLEKSRLLSDRFSAERPKGSFSTLEIQRTEQGDSAMYLCASSSVYEQYFGPGTRLTVT.

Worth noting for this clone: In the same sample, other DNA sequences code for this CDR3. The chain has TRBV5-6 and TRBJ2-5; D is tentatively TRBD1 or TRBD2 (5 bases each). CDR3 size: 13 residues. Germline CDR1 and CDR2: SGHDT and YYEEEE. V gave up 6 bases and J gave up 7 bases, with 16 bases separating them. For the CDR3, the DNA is TGTGCCAGCAACCCAACCCCTGGGGGGACCCAGTACTTC. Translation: CASNPTPGGTQYF.

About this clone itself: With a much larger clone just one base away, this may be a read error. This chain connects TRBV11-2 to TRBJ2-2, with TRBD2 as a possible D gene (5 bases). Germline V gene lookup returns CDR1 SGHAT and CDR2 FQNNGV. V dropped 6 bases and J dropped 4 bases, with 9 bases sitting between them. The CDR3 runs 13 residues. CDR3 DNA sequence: TGTGCCAGCAGTAGGGAGTTCACCGGGGAGCTGTTTTTT. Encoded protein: CASSREFTGELFF. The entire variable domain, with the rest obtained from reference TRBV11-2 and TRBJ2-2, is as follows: EAGVAQSPRYKIIEKRQSVAFWCNPISGHATLYWYQQILGQGPKLLIQFQNNGVVDDSQLPKDRFSAERLKGVDSTLKIQPAKLEDSAVYLCASSREFTGELFFGEGSRLTVL.

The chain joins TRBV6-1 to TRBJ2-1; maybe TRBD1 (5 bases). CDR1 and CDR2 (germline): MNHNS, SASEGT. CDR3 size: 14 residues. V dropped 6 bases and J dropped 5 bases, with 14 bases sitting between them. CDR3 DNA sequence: TGTGCCAGCAGGCAAGGGGTTTTTGACAATGAGCAGTTCTTC. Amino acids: CASRQGVFDNEQFF.

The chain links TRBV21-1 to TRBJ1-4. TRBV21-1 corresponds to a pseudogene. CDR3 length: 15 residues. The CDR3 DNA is TGTGCCAGCAGCAAGGTTGGAAGTTCGAATGAAAAACTGTTTTTT. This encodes CASSKVGSSNEKLFF.

The CDR3 DNA is TGTGCCAGCAGCGGACAGGGAATAACAACCCCCGAAGCTTTCTTT. This sequence encodes CASSGQGITTPEAFF. The V gene is TRBV7-6, the J gene TRBJ1-1; 8 positions agree with TRBD1. Germline lookup yields CDR1 SGHVS and CDR2 FNYEAQ. The CDR3 has 15 amino acids. Trimming at V came to 5 bases and at J to 8 bases, leaving 13 bases not matched to a gene.

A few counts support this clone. The CDR3 DNA sequence: TGTGCCAGCAGCAAACGGACAGGGGGCTCCGAGCAGTACTTC. Translation: CASSKRTGGSEQYF. This rearrangement joins TRBV21-1 to TRBJ2-7; TRBD1 is the table's D call and was not checked against the DNA. TRBV21-1 is tagged as a pseudogene. This CDR3 spans 14 amino acids.

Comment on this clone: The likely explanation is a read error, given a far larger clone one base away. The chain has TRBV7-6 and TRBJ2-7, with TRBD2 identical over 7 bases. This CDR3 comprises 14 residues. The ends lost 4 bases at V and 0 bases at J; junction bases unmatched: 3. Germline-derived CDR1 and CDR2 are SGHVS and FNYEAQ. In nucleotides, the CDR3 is TGTGCCAGCAGCTCCCAGCGGGACTCCTACGAGCAGTACTTC. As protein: CASSSQRDSYEQYF. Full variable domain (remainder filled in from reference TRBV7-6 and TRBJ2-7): GAGVSQSPRYKVTKRGQDVALRCDPISGHVSLYWYRQALGQGPEFLTYFNYEAQQDKSGLPNDRFSAERPEGSISTLTIQRTEQRDSAMYRCASSSQRDSYEQYFGPGTRLTVT.

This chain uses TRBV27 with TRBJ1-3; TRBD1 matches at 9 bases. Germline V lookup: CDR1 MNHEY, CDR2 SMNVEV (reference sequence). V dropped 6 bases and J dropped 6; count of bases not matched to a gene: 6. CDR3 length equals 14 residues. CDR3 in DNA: TGTGCCAGCAGAACCTGGACAGGGGAAAACACCATATATTTT. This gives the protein CASRTWTGENTIYF.

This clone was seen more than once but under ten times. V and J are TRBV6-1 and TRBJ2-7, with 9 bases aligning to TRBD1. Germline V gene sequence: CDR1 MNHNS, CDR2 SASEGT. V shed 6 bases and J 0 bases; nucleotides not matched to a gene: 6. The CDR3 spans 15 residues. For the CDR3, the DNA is TGTGCCAGCAGAGCCGGGACAGGGAGCTCCTACGAGCAGTACTTC. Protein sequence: CASRAGTGSSYEQYF.

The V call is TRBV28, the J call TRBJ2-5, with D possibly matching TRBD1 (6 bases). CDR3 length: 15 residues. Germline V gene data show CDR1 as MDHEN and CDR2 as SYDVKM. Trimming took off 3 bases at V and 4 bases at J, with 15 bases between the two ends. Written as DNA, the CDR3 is TGTGCCAGCAGTTTGGGCAGGGCAGGGGCAGAGACCCAGTACTTC. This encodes CASSLGRAGAETQYF.

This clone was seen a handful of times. Here the CDR3 reads CASSLSGTSGAGGEQYF. As DNA, the CDR3 is TGTGCCAGTAGTCTCTCCGGGACTAGCGGGGCCGGAGGGGAGCAGTACTTC. The genes are TRBV19 and TRBJ2-7; 13 nucleotides align to TRBD2. Germline V gene data show CDR1 as LNHDA and CDR2 as SQIVND (reference sequence). V shed 5 bases and J 7 bases; nucleotides not matched to a gene: 14. CDR3 size: 17 residues.

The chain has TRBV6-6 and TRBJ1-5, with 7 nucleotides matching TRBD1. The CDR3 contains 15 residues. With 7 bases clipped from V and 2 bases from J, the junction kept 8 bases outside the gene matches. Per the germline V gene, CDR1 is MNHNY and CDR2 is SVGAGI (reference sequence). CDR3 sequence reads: CASNPTGFGNQPQHF. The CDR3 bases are TGTGCCAGCAACCCGACAGGGTTTGGCAATCAGCCCCAGCATTTT.